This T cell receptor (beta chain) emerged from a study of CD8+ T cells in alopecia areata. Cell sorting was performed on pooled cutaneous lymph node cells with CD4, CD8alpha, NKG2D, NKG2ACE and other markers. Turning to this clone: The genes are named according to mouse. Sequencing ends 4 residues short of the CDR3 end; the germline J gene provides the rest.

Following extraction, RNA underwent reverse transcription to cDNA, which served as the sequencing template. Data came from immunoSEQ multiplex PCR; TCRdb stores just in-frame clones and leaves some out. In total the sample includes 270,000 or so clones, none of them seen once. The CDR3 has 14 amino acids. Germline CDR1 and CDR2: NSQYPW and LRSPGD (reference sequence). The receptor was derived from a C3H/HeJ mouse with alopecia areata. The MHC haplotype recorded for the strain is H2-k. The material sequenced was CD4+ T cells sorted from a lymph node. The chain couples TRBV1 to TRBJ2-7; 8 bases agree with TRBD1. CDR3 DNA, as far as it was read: TGCACCTGCAGTGCAGATGCCAGGGGGCAT. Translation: CTCSADARGH. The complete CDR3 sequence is CTCSADARGHEQYF.